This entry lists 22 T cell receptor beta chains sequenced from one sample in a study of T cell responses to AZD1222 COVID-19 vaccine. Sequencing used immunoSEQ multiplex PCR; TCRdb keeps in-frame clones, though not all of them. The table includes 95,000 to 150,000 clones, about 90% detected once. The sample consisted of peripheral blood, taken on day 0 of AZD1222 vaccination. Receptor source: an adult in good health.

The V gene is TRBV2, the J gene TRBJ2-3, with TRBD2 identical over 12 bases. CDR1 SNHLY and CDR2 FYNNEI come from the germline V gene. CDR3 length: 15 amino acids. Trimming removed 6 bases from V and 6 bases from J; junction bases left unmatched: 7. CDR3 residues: CASSLAGGQGDTQYF. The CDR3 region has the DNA TGTGCCAGCAGCCTAGCGGGGGGGCAAGGGGATACGCAGTATTTT. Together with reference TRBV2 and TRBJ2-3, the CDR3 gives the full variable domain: EPEVTQTPSHQVTQMGQEVILRCVPISNHLYFYWYRQILGQKVEFLVSFYNNEISEKSEIFDDQFSVERPDGSNFTLKIRSTKLEDSAMYFCASSLAGGQGDTQYFGPGTRLTVL.

The CDR3 sequence: CASSGGLSPDTQYF. CDR3 sequence (DNA): TGTGCCAGTAGTGGGGGACTATCACCAGATACGCAGTATTTT. The chain couples TRBV19 to TRBJ2-3; TRBD2 agrees at 7 bases. Trimming removed 5 bases from V and 4 bases from J; junction bases left unmatched: 6. CDR1 is LNHDA, CDR2 SQIVND, per germline (reference sequence). The CDR3 has 14 residues.

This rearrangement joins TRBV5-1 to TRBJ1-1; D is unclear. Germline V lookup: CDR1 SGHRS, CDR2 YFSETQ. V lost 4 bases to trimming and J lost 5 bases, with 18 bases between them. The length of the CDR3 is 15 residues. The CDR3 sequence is CASSAGAVGPTEAFF. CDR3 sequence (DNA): TGCGCCAGCAGCGCCGGAGCAGTAGGGCCTACTGAAGCTTTCTTT. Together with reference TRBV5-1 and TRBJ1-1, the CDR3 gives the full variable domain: KAGVTQTPRYLIKTRGQQVTLSCSPISGHRSVSWYQQTPGQGLQFLFEYFSETQRNKGNFPGRFSGRQFSNSRSEMNVSTLELGDSALYLCASSAGAVGPTEAFFGQGTRLTVV.

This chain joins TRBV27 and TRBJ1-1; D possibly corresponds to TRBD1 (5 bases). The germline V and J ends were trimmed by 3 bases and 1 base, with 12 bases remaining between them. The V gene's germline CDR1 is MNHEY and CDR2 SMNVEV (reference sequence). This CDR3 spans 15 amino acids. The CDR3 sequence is CASSFTRQQNTEAFF. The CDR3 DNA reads TGTGCCAGCAGTTTTACGAGACAGCAGAACACTGAAGCTTTCTTT.

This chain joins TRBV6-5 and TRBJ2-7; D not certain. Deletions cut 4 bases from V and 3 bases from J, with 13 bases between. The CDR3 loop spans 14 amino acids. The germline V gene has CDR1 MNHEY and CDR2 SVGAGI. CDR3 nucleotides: TGTGCCAGCAGTTCCCAAGGTCCAGGCTACGAGCAGTACTTC. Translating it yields CASSSQGPGYEQYF.

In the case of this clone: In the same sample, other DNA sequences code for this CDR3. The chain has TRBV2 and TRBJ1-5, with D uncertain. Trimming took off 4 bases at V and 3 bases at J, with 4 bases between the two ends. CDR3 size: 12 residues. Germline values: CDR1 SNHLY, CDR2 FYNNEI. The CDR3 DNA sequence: TGTGCCAGCAGTGGACCCAATCAGCCCCAGCATTTT. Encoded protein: CASSGPNQPQHF. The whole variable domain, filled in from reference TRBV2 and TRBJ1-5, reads EPEVTQTPSHQVTQMGQEVILRCVPISNHLYFYWYRQILGQKVEFLVSFYNNEISEKSEIFDDQFSVERPDGSNFTLKIRSTKLEDSAMYFCASSGPNQPQHFGDGTRLSIL.

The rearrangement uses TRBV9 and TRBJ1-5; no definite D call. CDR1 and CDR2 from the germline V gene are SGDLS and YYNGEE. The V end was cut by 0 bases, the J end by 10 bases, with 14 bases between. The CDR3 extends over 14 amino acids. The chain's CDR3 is CASSVGTAITPQHF. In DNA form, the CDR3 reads TGTGCCAGCAGCGTAGGGACCGCAATCACACCCCAGCATTTT.

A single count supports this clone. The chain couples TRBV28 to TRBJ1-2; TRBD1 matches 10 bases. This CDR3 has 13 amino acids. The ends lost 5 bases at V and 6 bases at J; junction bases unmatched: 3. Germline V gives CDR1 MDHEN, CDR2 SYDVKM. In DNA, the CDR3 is TGTGCCAGCAGTATCGGGACAGGGGATGGCTACACCTTC. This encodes CASSIGTGDGYTF.

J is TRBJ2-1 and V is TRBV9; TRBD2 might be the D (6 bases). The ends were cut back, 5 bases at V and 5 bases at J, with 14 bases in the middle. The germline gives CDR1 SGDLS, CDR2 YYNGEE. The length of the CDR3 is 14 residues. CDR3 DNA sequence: TGTGCCAGCAGTTGGGCGGGGAACCACAATGAGCAGTTCTTC. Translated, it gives CASSWAGNHNEQFF.

This CDR3 reads CAWSGRAWNGELFF. The CDR3 DNA follows: TGTGCCTGGAGTGGAAGGGCTTGGAACGGGGAGCTGTTTTTT. The rearrangement links TRBV30 to TRBJ2-2; D gene unclear. This CDR3 comprises 14 residues. V was pared by 1 base and J by 7 bases, with 13 bases between. The V gene's germline CDR1 is GTSNPN and CDR2 SVGIG (reference sequence).

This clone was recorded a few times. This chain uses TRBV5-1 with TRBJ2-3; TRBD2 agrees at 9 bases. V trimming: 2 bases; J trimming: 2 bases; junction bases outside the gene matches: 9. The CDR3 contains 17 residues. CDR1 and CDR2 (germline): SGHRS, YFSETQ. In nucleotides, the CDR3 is TGCGCCAGCAGCTTCTCCCAAGCGGGAGGCCTCACAGATACGCAGTATTTT. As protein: CASSFSQAGGLTDTQYF.

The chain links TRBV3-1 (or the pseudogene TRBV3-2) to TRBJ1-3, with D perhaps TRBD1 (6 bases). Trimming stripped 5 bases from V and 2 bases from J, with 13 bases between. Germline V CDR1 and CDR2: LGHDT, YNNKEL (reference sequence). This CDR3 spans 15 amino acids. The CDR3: CASSDDRFPGNTIYF. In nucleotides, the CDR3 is TGTGCCAGCAGCGACGACAGGTTCCCTGGAAACACCATATATTTT.

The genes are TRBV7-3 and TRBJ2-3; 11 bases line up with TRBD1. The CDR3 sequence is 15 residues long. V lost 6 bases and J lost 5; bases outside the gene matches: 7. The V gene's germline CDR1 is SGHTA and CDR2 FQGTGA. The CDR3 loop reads CASSWDRGTQDTQYF. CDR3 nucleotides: TGTGCCAGCAGTTGGGACAGGGGGACACAAGATACGCAGTATTTT.

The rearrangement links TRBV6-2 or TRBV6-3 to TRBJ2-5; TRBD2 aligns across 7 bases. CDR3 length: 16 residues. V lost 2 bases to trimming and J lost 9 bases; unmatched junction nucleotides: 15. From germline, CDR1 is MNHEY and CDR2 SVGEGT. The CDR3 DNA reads TGTGCCAGCAGTTACCCTGCCGGGACGGGGACTATATCCCAGTACTTC. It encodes CASSYPAGTGTISQYF.

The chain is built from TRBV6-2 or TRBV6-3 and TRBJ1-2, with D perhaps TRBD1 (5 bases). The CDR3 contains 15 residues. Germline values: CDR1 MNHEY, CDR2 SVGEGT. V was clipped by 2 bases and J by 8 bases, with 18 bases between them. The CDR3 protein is CASSYAGTKVEGYTF. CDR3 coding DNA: TGTGCCAGCAGTTACGCCGGGACCAAGGTGGAGGGCTACACCTTC.

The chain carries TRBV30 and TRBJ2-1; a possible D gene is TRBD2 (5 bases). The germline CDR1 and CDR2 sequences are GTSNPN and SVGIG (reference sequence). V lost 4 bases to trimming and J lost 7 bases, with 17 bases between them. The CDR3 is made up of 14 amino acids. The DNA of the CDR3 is TGTGCCTGGACCCGAGGTGGGAGTGCGAATGAGCAGTTCTTC. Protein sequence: CAWTRGGSANEQFF.

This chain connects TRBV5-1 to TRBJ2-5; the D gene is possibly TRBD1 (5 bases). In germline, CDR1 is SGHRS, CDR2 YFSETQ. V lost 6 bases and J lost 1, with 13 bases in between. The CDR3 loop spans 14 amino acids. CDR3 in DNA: TGCGCCAGCAAACGGTCCCAGGGCCAAGAGACCCAGTACTTC. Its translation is CASKRSQGQETQYF.

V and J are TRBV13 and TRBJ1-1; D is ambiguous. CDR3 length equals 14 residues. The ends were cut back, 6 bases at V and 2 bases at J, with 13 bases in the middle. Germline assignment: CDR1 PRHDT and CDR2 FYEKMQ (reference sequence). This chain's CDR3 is CASSPGQSNTEAFF. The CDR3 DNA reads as TGTGCCAGCAGTCCCGGGCAGTCAAACACTGAAGCTTTCTTT.

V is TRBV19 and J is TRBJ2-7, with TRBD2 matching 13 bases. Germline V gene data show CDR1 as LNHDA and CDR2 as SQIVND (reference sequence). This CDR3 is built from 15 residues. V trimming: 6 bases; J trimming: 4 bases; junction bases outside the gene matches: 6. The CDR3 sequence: CASSGTSGAMYEQYF. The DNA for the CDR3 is TGTGCCAGTAGCGGGACTAGCGGGGCTATGTACGAGCAGTACTTC.

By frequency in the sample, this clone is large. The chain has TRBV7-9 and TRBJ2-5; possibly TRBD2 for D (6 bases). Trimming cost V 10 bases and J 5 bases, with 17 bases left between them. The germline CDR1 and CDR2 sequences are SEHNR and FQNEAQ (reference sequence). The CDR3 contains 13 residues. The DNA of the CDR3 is TGTGCCACGGGACTGGCCGGGGGTGAGACCCAGTACTTC. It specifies CATGLAGGETQYF.

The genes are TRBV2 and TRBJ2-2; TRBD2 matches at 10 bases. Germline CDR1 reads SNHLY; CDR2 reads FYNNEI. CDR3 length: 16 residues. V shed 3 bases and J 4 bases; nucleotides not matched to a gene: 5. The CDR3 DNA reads TGTGCCAGCAGTGAGCGGCTAGCGGGGGCCACCGGGGAGCTGTTTTTT. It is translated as CASSERLAGATGELFF.

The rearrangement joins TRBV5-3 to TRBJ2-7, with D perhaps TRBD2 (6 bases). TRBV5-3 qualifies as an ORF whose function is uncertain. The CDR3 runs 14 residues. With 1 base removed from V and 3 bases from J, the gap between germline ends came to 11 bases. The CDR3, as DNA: TGTGCCAGAAGCTTGCTCGGGAGAGTCTACGAGCAGTACTTC. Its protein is CARSLLGRVYEQYF.